One sample yielded the 30 T cell receptor beta chains listed below, sequenced in a study of T-cell reconstitution after alpha-beta-depleted transplantation in children. Molecular barcoding with unique molecular identifiers was used for the TCRbeta library. TCRdb re-called the PCR reads with MiXCR, one entry per CDR3 protein. The data contain over 100,000 distinct CDR3 sequences, roughly 7.6% of them seen just once; the ten biggest clones take up roughly 15%. The sequenced sample was PBMCs, obtained before TCRalphabeta/CD19-depleted stem cell transplant. All receptors come from a boy aged 2 to 9 with acute lymphoblastic leukemia, due to receive a stem cell transplant.

This clonotype has more than one count but fewer than ten. The chain links TRBV4-2 to TRBJ1-6; D is undetermined. V lost 0 bases and J 7 bases, leaving 13 bases between the germline ends. Germline lookup yields CDR1 LGHNA and CDR2 YNFKEQ. The CDR3 has 16 residues. In nucleotides, the CDR3 is TGTGCCAGCAGCCAAGAGTCGGGCGCGCACAATTCACCCCTCCACTTT. It specifies CASSQESGAHNSPLHF.

This chain uses TRBV19 with TRBJ1-1; D gene uncertain. V gave up 10 bases and J gave up 1 base, with 13 bases separating them. The CDR3 covers 13 residues. The V gene's germline CDR1 is LNHDA and CDR2 SQIVND (reference sequence). CDR3 DNA sequence: TGTGCCACCCAAAAAATCCAGAACACTGAAGCTTTCTTT. Its translation is CATQKIQNTEAFF.

In this sample, this clonotype turned up many times. This chain connects TRBV29-1 to TRBJ2-1; possibly TRBD2 for D (5 bases). The CDR3 spans 13 residues. CDR1 SQVTM and CDR2 ANQGSEA come from the germline V gene. Trimming took off 3 bases at V and 5 bases at J, with 11 bases between the two ends. CDR3 in amino acids: CSVDHDYNNEQFF. CDR3 nucleotides: TGCAGCGTTGATCACGACTACAACAATGAGCAGTTCTTC.

This clonotype was seen ten or more times. This chain uses TRBV20-1 with TRBJ2-7; D is perhaps TRBD1 or TRBD2 (5 bases each). Germline CDR1 and CDR2: DFQATT and SNEGSKA (reference sequence). Trimming stripped 7 bases from V and 2 bases from J, with 15 bases between. CDR3 length equals 13 residues. Here the CDR3 reads CSGSRGRAYEQYF. The CDR3 DNA is TGCAGTGGGTCCCGGGGCAGAGCCTACGAGCAGTACTTC.

To note about this clonotype: A junction boundary mismatches the germline segment, possibly from a read error. This chain links TRBV5-1 with TRBJ2-3, with TRBD2 identical over 8 bases. This CDR3 region has 15 residues. The germline gives CDR1 SGHRS, CDR2 YFSETQ. The CDR3 DNA reads TGCCCCAGCAGCTTTAGCGGGGTCAGCACAGATACGCAGTATTTT. This gives the protein CPSSFSGVSTDTQYF.

The chain recombines TRBV7-9 with TRBJ1-6; a weak D match, TRBD1 (5 bases). The V end lost 5 bases, the J end lost 7 bases, and 15 bases lay between the germline ends. In germline, CDR1 is SEHNR, CDR2 FQNEAQ (reference sequence). The CDR3 loop spans 15 amino acids. This chain's CDR3 is CASSARVRANSPLHF. CDR3 nucleotides: TGTGCCAGCAGCGCCCGAGTCAGGGCCAATTCACCCCTCCACTTT. Full variable domain (outside the CDR3, taken from reference TRBV7-9 and TRBJ1-6): DTGVSQNPRHKITKRGQNVTFRCDPISEHNRLYWYRQTLGQGPEFLTYFQNEAQLEKSRLLSDRFSAERPKGSFSTLEIQRTEQGDSAMYLCASSARVRANSPLHFGNGTRLTVT.

This clonotype has just a few counts. V is TRBV2 and J is TRBJ2-5, with unresolved D. Trimming removed 4 bases from V and 5 bases from J, with 14 bases in between. CDR3 size: 14 residues. CDR1 SNHLY and CDR2 FYNNEI come from the germline V gene. DNA for the CDR3: TGTGCCAGCAGTGTTGGCCTGTCCCACGAGACCCAGTACTTC. Amino acids: CASSVGLSHETQYF. The entire variable domain, with the rest obtained from reference TRBV2 and TRBJ2-5, is as follows: EPEVTQTPSHQVTQMGQEVILRCVPISNHLYFYWYRQILGQKVEFLVSFYNNEISEKSEIFDDQFSVERPDGSNFTLKIRSTKLEDSAMYFCASSVGLSHETQYFGPGTRLLVL.

Remarks on this clonotype: One end of the junction does not line up with germline, which may come from a read error. The V and J genes are TRBV13 and TRBJ1-5; D is undetermined. Germline loops: CDR1 PRHDT, CDR2 FYEKMQ (reference sequence). The CDR3 consists of 12 residues. The CDR3, as DNA: TGTGCCAGCAGCTTTTCGAGCGGGCCCCGGCATTTT. This encodes CASSFSSGPRHF.

The CDR3 nucleotides read TGTGCCAGCAGTTCGGGTCCTCCTTCCTACGAGCAGTACTTC. Protein: CASSSGPPSYEQYF. The chain links TRBV6-5 to TRBJ2-7; D call uncertain. Looked up from germline, CDR1 is MNHEY and CDR2 is SVGAGI. V dropped 4 bases and J dropped 1 base, with 11 bases sitting between them. The CDR3 runs to 14 residues.

This clonotype occurred many times. The CDR3 here is CASKEGKNIQYF. In nucleotides, the CDR3 is TGCGCCAGCAAGGAGGGCAAAAACATTCAGTACTTC. This chain connects TRBV10-1 to TRBJ2-4; D is possibly TRBD2 (6 bases). Germline-derived CDR1 and CDR2 are WNHNN and SYGVQD (reference sequence). The CDR3 spans 12 residues. V dropped 7 bases and J dropped 3 bases, with 7 bases sitting between them.

By sample share, this clonotype is medium-sized. The CDR3 protein is CASSLQGANEKLFF. The CDR3 coding sequence is TGCGCCAGCAGCTTACAGGGGGCGAATGAAAAACTGTTTTTT. V is TRBV5-1 and J is TRBJ1-4; 9 bases are shared with TRBD1. J was trimmed by 5 bases and V by 2 bases; bases with no gene match: 1. This CDR3 has 14 amino acids. Germline V gene sequence: CDR1 SGHRS, CDR2 YFSETQ.

This clonotype was recorded a few times. CDR3 amino acids: CASSQGRLAGPPYEQYF. Written as DNA, the CDR3 is TGCGCCAGCAGCCAAGGCCGACTAGCGGGGCCTCCCTACGAGCAGTACTTC. This chain joins TRBV4-1 and TRBJ2-7; 11 nucleotides agree with TRBD2. The CDR3 runs 17 residues. J lost 2 bases, V lost 1 base, and 7 bases had no gene match. Germline CDR1 and CDR2: MGHRA and YSYEKL.

Many counts were recorded for this clonotype. V gene TRBV20-1 combines with J gene TRBJ2-5, with D hard to call. V lost 6 bases and J lost 3, with 11 bases in between. CDR1 and CDR2 from the germline V gene are DFQATT and SNEGSKA (reference sequence). This CDR3 is built from 12 residues. The CDR3 sequence: CSAGLAEETQYF. In DNA, the CDR3 is TGCAGTGCCGGGCTCGCAGAAGAGACCCAGTACTTC.

Many counts were recorded for this clonotype. The chain joins TRBV20-1 to TRBJ1-6; the D is unclear. Trimming pared 1 base from V and 5 bases from J, leaving 6 bases between. Germline lookup yields CDR1 DFQATT and CDR2 SNEGSKA (reference sequence). The CDR3 consists of 13 residues. CDR3 coding DNA: TGCAGTGCTAGAGCCCAGAATAATTCACCCCTCCACTTT. Its translation is CSARAQNNSPLHF.

The sample holds many counts of this clonotype. The chain uses TRBV5-1 and TRBJ2-7; 7 bases align to TRBD1. The V gene's germline CDR1 is SGHRS and CDR2 YFSETQ. The CDR3 covers 15 residues. After removal of 4 bases from V and 4 bases from J, the junction contained 11 bases not matched to a gene. Written as DNA, the CDR3 is TGCGCCAGCAGCCAGGCCGGGACAGACTTATACGAGCAGTACTTC. This encodes CASSQAGTDLYEQYF.

This clonotype was recorded at least ten times. This rearrangement joins TRBV12-3 or TRBV12-4 to TRBJ2-7; maybe TRBD1 (6 bases). This CDR3 is 14 amino acids long. Between the trimmed V and J ends, which lost 6 bases and 0 bases, there was a span of 12 bases. The CDR3 DNA follows: TGTGCCAGCAGCCGCACGGACAGCTCCTACGAGCAGTACTTC. This encodes CASSRTDSSYEQYF.

This sequence joins TRBV6-1 and TRBJ1-1, with TRBD1 as a possible D gene (5 bases). Trimming took 5 bases from V and 3 from J, leaving 10 bases between them. Looked up from germline, CDR1 is MNHNS and CDR2 is SASEGT. The CDR3 consists of 13 residues. CDR3 bases: TGTGCCAGCAGTACCAGGGTCCACACTGAAGCTTTCTTT. This codes for CASSTRVHTEAFF.

This clonotype was recorded many times. The rearrangement links TRBV4-1 to TRBJ1-1; the D is unclear. This CDR3 contains 11 residues. V lost 9 bases and J 6 bases, leaving 11 bases between the germline ends. Per the germline V gene, CDR1 is MGHRA and CDR2 is YSYEKL. For the CDR3, the DNA is TGCGCCAGTCTTCAGCGGGCTGAAGCTTTCTTT. It specifies CASLQRAEAFF.

This clonotype has ten or more counts. The V and J genes are TRBV4-3 and TRBJ2-3; 12 bases align to TRBD2. Trimming cost V 0 bases and J 6 bases; bases outside gene matches: 10. This CDR3 region has 18 residues. The V gene's germline CDR1 is LGHNA and CDR2 YSLEER. CDR3 sequence: CASSQDLAGGPSTDTQYF. The CDR3 DNA sequence: TGCGCCAGCAGCCAAGACCTAGCGGGGGGGCCTTCGACGGATACGCAGTATTTT.

This chain joins TRBV6-2 or TRBV6-3 and TRBJ1-1; D is ambiguous. Germline values: CDR1 MNHEY, CDR2 SVGEGT. The V end lost 3 bases, the J end lost 3 bases, and 5 bases lay between the germline ends. CDR3 size: 12 residues. The CDR3 loop is CASSYGYTEAFF. In DNA form, the CDR3 reads TGTGCCAGCAGTTATGGTTACACTGAAGCTTTCTTT.

J is TRBJ2-1 and V is TRBV15, with 11 positions matching TRBD2. This CDR3 is built from 15 residues. Germline CDR1 reads LNHNV; CDR2 reads YYDKDF (reference sequence). The J segment lost 8 bases and the V segment lost 0 bases, leaving 3 bases of the junction unmatched. The CDR3 region has the DNA TGTGCCACCAGCAGAGAGACTAGCGGGGCCTATGAGCAGTTCTTC. It translates to CATSRETSGAYEQFF.

This clonotype was counted many times. DNA for the CDR3: TGTGCCAGCAGCTTAGTAGGGCCGAACACCGGGGAGCTGTTTTTT. This codes for CASSLVGPNTGELFF. V is TRBV7-2 and J is TRBJ2-2, with D uncertain. Germline loops: CDR1 SGHTA, CDR2 FQGNSA. CDR3 length: 15 amino acids. Trimming shortened V by 1 base and J by 0 bases, and 6 bases separated the two germline ends.

Worth noting for this clonotype: One end of the junction is discordant with germline, which a read error may explain. CDR3 coding DNA: TGCATCGTTGAACCAGGATCGGTTGCTAACTATGGCTACACCTTC. It yields the protein CIVEPGSVANYGYTF. V is TRBV29-1 and J is TRBJ1-2; D call uncertain. The germline V gene has CDR1 SQVTM and CDR2 ANQGSEA. There are 15 residues in the CDR3. The complete variable domain, with remaining parts taken from reference TRBV29-1 and TRBJ1-2, reads SAVISQKPSRDICQRGTSLTIQCQVDSQVTMMFWYRQQPGQSLTLIATANQGSEATYESGFVIDKFPISRPNLTFSTLTVSNMSPEDSSIYLCIVEPGSVANYGYTFGSGTRLTVV.

This clonotype was seen many times. The gene calls are TRBV6-2 or TRBV6-3 and TRBJ1-6; 8 bases match TRBD1. In germline, CDR1 is MNHEY, CDR2 SVGEGT. Germline trimming cut 5 bases from V and 7 bases from J; bases unmatched to any gene: 7. The CDR3 sequence is 15 residues long. The CDR3 bases are TGTGCCAGCAGTGCCGGACAGGGTGAGAATTCACCCCTCCACTTT. It translates to CASSAGQGENSPLHF.

Comments on this clonotype: Germline is not matched at one junction end, which may reflect a read error. The chain recombines TRBV6-1 with TRBJ2-1; the D gene is possibly TRBD1 (5 bases). CDR1 MNHNS and CDR2 SASEGT come from the germline V gene. The CDR3 runs to 14 residues. This CDR3 reads CASSPPGLVNELFF. The DNA of the CDR3 is TGTGCCAGCAGCCCCCCAGGGCTGGTCAATGAGCTGTTCTTC.

This clonotype was seen many times. The rearrangement links TRBV4-1 to TRBJ2-2; D may be TRBD1 or TRBD2 (7 bases each). Per germline, CDR1 MGHRA and CDR2 YSYEKL. The CDR3 consists of 16 residues. Trimming cost V 0 bases and J 5 bases, with 13 bases left between them. CDR3 region: CASSQEGRGGTGELFF. DNA for the CDR3: TGCGCCAGCAGCCAAGAGGGCAGGGGGGGAACCGGGGAGCTGTTTTTT.

Relative to its sample, this clonotype is medium-sized. V and J are TRBV7-2 and TRBJ2-3; the D is unclear. Trimming removed 5 bases from V and 2 bases from J, with 11 bases in between. Per the germline V gene, CDR1 is SGHTA and CDR2 is FQGNSA. The CDR3 runs to 14 residues. CDR3 DNA sequence: TGTGCCAGCAGCCCGGACCGTGCCACAGATACGCAGTATTTT. Translation: CASSPDRATDTQYF.

This clonotype was found a few times. DNA for the CDR3: TGTGCCACCAGCAAGACAGGGCGTGCCACTGAAGCTTTCTTT. It translates to CATSKTGRATEAFF. The chain has TRBV15 and TRBJ1-1, with 7 nucleotides matching TRBD1. The junction had 6 bases not matched to a gene; V was cut back by 4 bases and J by 4 bases. The CDR3 runs 14 residues. Germline values: CDR1 LNHNV, CDR2 YYDKDF (reference sequence).

Many counts were recorded for this clonotype. The chain couples TRBV2 to TRBJ2-4; D is uncertain. CDR3 length equals 15 residues. CDR1 and CDR2 from the germline V gene are SNHLY and FYNNEI. Trimming took off 6 bases at V and 0 bases at J, with 12 bases between the two ends. This CDR3 is CASSPSYGAKNIQYF. CDR3 nucleotides: TGTGCCAGCAGCCCTAGTTACGGAGCCAAAAACATTCAGTACTTC.

In its sample, this clonotype was seen a few times. The chain uses TRBV7-2 and TRBJ1-5; D ambiguous. This CDR3 comprises 16 residues. Germline CDR1 and CDR2: SGHTA and FQGNSA. V was pared by 0 bases and J by 0 bases, with 9 bases between. CDR3 sequence: CASSLAEGSSNQPQHF. In nucleotides, the CDR3 is TGTGCCAGCAGCTTAGCAGAGGGCAGTAGCAATCAGCCCCAGCATTTT.